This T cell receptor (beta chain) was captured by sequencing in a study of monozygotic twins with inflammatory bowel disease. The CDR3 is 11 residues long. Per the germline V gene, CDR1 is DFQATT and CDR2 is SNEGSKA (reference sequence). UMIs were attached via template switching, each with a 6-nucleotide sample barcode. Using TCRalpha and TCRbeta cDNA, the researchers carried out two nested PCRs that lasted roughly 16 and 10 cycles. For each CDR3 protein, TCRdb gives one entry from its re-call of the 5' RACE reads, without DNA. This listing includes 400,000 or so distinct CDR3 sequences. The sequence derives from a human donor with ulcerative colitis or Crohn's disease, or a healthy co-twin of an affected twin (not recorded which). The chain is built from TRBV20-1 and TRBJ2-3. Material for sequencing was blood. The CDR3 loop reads CSARSTDTQYF.